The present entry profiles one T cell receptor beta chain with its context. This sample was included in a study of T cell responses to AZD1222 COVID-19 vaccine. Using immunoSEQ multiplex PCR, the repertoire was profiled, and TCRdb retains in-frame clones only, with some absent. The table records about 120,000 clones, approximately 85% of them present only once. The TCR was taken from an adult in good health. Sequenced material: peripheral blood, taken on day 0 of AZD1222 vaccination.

The DNA for the CDR3 is TGTGCCAGCAGCGCTATAGGTGTAAATGGCTACACCTTC. Amino acids: CASSAIGVNGYTF. The J gene is TRBJ1-2, the V gene TRBV3-1 (or the pseudogene TRBV3-2); D not resolved. The CDR3 consists of 13 residues. V lost 5 bases, J lost 6 bases, and 13 bases lay in between. Germline values: CDR1 LGHDT, CDR2 YNNKEL (reference sequence).